This T cell receptor (beta chain) appears in the sequencing data of a study of cytomegalovirus exposure and HLA in healthy donors. The wider study: Of all 400 or so donors who were genotyped, roughly 81% belonged to the Caucasian-associated ancestry cluster.

As concerns this clone: What it binds is not known.

The PCR employed 60 Vbeta primers together with 13 Jbeta primers. Profiled with immunoSEQ multiplex PCR; TCRdb holds only in-frame clones, not every one. The table lists about 120,000 clones, around 77% of them singletons. Findings and limits, study-wide: There were 164 TCR beta chains listed as cytomegalovirus-associated.

The TCR originated in a man aged 40-55 years in good health and CMV-seropositive. The sequenced material came from PBMCs.

The CDR3 coding sequence is TGTGCCAGCAGTGAAGGCCTGCTAGCGGGGGCTCTCTACGAGCAGTACTTC. Protein product: CASSEGLLAGALYEQYF. J is TRBJ2-7 and V is TRBV2, with TRBD2 matching over 10 bases. Germline V gene lookup returns CDR1 SNHLY and CDR2 FYNNEI. With 1 base clipped from V and 3 bases from J, the junction kept 9 bases outside the gene matches. The CDR3 extends over 17 amino acids.